This paragraph covers one T cell receptor (beta chain) sequence. Profiled with immunoSEQ multiplex PCR; TCRdb holds only in-frame clones, not every one. The sample has 74,000 or so clones, approximately 92% seen once. This entry belongs to a study of T cell changes during pregnancy in multiple sclerosis. This CDR3 comprises 14 residues. Germline V gene data show CDR1 as MNHEY and CDR2 as SVGAGI. Germline trimming cut 6 bases from V and 7 bases from J; bases unmatched to any gene: 10. The source is a female donor with multiple sclerosis, enrolled in a pregnancy study. This chain connects TRBV6-5 to TRBJ2-7; 9 nucleotides match TRBD1. Sequences were derived from CD4+ T cells from peripheral blood mononuclear cells, sampled before pregnancy. The CDR3 reads CASRPGQGLWEQYF. CDR3 coding DNA: TGTGCCAGCAGACCGGGACAGGGTTTATGGGAGCAGTACTTC.